The 15 T cell receptor beta chains below come from one sample, sequenced in a study of identical twins (dated by TCRdb to about 2016). The library was generated by 5' RACE. The run used an Illumina HiSeq 2000. Starting from the raw public reads, TCRdb applied fastp trimming at Q25, assembled clones with MiXCR and retained in-frame beta chains. Each entry is one CDR3 protein sequence, shown with its most common DNA and genes. In all, the sample holds about 890,000 distinct CDR3 sequences, and 12% of those were seen once. Of the sample, roughly 1.5% falls within the top ten clones. This sample was also put to use in a study of yellow fever vaccine responses in identical twins.

Input material: PBMCs. These receptor sequences come from a woman aged 18-29 years in good health.

This chain joins TRBV24-1 and TRBJ2-3; TRBD1 matches at 8 bases. Per germline, CDR1 KGHDR and CDR2 SFDVKD. The length of the CDR3 is 16 residues. The trim removed 4 bases at V and 5 bases at J, leaving 10 bases unmatched. The CDR3, as DNA: TGTGCCACCAGTGACCCCCTGACAGGGGCCGGAGATACGCAGTATTTT. The encoded protein is CATSDPLTGAGDTQYF.

About this clonotype: The junction differs from germline at one of its ends, possibly a read error. V usage is TRBV10-3 and J usage is TRBJ2-3; 9 bases are a match to TRBD2. CDR1 is ENHRY, CDR2 SYGVKD, per germline. This CDR3 comprises 16 residues. The CDR3 DNA follows: TGTGCCGTCAGTAACGGGCTAGCGGGGAGCACAGATACGCAGTATTTT. This gives the protein CAVSNGLAGSTDTQYF.

The chain is built from TRBV7-2 and TRBJ2-7; D not resolved. The CDR3 has 13 amino acids. Germline V gene lookup returns CDR1 SGHTA and CDR2 FQGNSA. V lost 5 bases and J 3 bases, leaving 11 bases between the germline ends. The chain's CDR3 is CASSPSPNYEQYF. CDR3 sequence (DNA): TGTGCCAGCAGCCCAAGTCCCAACTACGAGCAGTACTTC.

V and J are TRBV29-1 and TRBJ2-5; TRBD2 might be the D (6 bases). V lost 7 bases to trimming and J lost 6 bases, with 15 bases between them. Germline CDR1 and CDR2: SQVTM and ANQGSEA. This CDR3 spans 12 amino acids. CDR3 loop: CSAEEGPKTQYF. Here the CDR3 DNA reads TGCAGCGCCGAGGAGGGTCCCAAGACCCAGTACTTC.

The chain carries TRBV20-1 and TRBJ2-3, with 12 bases identical to TRBD2. This CDR3 is 14 amino acids long. With V trimmed by 5 bases and J by 4 bases, 4 bases remained unmatched. Germline V gene lookup returns CDR1 DFQATT and CDR2 SNEGSKA (reference sequence). CDR3 in DNA: TGCAGTGCTTGGACTAGCGGGAAAGCAGATACGCAGTATTTT. Residues: CSAWTSGKADTQYF.

The chain combines TRBV5-1 with TRBJ2-3; 9 bases map to TRBD2. The CDR3 has 16 residues. Germline V lookup: CDR1 SGHRS, CDR2 YFSETQ. Trimming cost V 3 bases and J 0 bases; bases outside gene matches: 5. CDR3 in DNA: TGCGCCAGCAGCTCCCCTGCGGGGGGGAGCACAGATACGCAGTATTTT. This translates into CASSSPAGGSTDTQYF.

The chain employs TRBV7-6 and TRBJ2-4; D tentatively fits TRBD1 or TRBD2 (5 bases each). Between the trimmed V and J ends, which lost 5 bases and 1 base, there was a span of 6 bases. This CDR3 contains 13 residues. Germline CDR1 and CDR2: SGHVS and FNYEAQ. In DNA form, the CDR3 reads TGTGCCAGCAGCCGGGACGCCAAAAACATTCAGTACTTC. This sequence encodes CASSRDAKNIQYF.

This rearrangement joins TRBV19 to TRBJ2-4; D is possibly TRBD2 (6 bases). This CDR3 is 15 amino acids long. The germline V gene has CDR1 LNHDA and CDR2 SQIVND (reference sequence). With 5 bases removed from V and 1 base from J, the gap between germline ends came to 12 bases. CDR3 amino acids: CASSSGDFAKNIQYF. CDR3 in DNA: TGTGCCAGTAGTTCGGGGGACTTCGCCAAAAACATTCAGTACTTC.

The chain employs TRBV19 and TRBJ2-1; 7 bases line up with TRBD1. The CDR3 is 17 residues long. CDR1 is LNHDA, CDR2 SQIVND, per germline (reference sequence). The junction had 13 bases not matched to a gene; V was cut back by 2 bases and J by 6 bases. The CDR3 spells CASSIFTGRQGPNEQFF. The CDR3 nucleotides read TGTGCCAGTAGTATATTCACCGGACGACAGGGCCCCAATGAGCAGTTCTTC.

This clonotype has a count of ten or more. The chain is built from TRBV4-1 and TRBJ2-7; perhaps D is TRBD1 or TRBD2 (5 bases each). The germline V gene has CDR1 MGHRA and CDR2 YSYEKL. The CDR3 consists of 14 residues. V lost 4 bases and J 2 bases, leaving 12 bases between the germline ends. For the CDR3, the DNA is TGCGCCAGCAGCCCCAGGGACGGGACCTACGAGCAGTACTTC. This translates into CASSPRDGTYEQYF.

There are a few counts of this clonotype. The chain recombines TRBV28 with TRBJ1-5, with D possibly TRBD1 on 5 matching bases. Germline assignment: CDR1 MDHEN and CDR2 SYDVKM. Trimming took off 4 bases at V and 3 bases at J, with 10 bases between the two ends. This CDR3 contains 14 residues. In DNA form, the CDR3 reads TGTGCCAGCAGTTGGATGACAGTCAATCAGCCCCAGCATTTT. As protein: CASSWMTVNQPQHF.

The genes are TRBV4-1 and TRBJ2-7; the D call may be TRBD1 or TRBD2 (5 bases each). The germline V and J ends were trimmed by 0 bases and 1 base, with 10 bases remaining between them. Germline loops: CDR1 MGHRA, CDR2 YSYEKL. The length of the CDR3 is 15 residues. CDR3 DNA: TGCGCCAGCAGCCAAGAGGGGACGGGATCCTACGAGCAGTACTTC. It yields the protein CASSQEGTGSYEQYF.

This clonotype was seen a few times. This sequence joins TRBV11-2 and TRBJ2-3; 8 bases match TRBD2. Germline lookup yields CDR1 SGHAT and CDR2 FQNNGV. The trim removed 3 bases at V and 2 bases at J, leaving 16 bases unmatched. The CDR3 runs to 19 residues. The CDR3 DNA sequence: TGTGCCAGCAGCTTTCCGCCCCAAATCGGGAGGGATCCCACAGATACGCAGTATTTT. Protein product: CASSFPPQIGRDPTDTQYF.

The rearrangement joins TRBV29-1 to TRBJ2-1; D might be TRBD1 (5 bases). Germline CDR1 SQVTM, CDR2 ANQGSEA. CDR3 size: 13 residues. The V end lost 0 bases, the J end lost 7 bases, and 10 bases lay between the germline ends. In nucleotides, the CDR3 is TGCAGCGTTGAAGATGCAGGGTGGAATGAGCAGTTCTTC. Translating it yields CSVEDAGWNEQFF.

There are a few counts of this clonotype. The chain joins TRBV5-1 to TRBJ2-1, with TRBD2 matching 7 bases. CDR1 SGHRS and CDR2 YFSETQ come from the germline V gene. V trimming: 4 bases; J trimming: 8 bases; junction bases outside the gene matches: 12. The CDR3 consists of 15 residues. The CDR3 DNA is TGCGCCAGCAGCATCACGACTAGCTCATACGATGAGCAGTTCTTC. Protein: CASSITTSSYDEQFF.